Presented here are 25 T cell receptor beta chains from one specimen sequenced in a study of blood T cell repertoires in COVID-19. Assay: immunoSEQ multiplex PCR; the TCRdb copy retains only in-frame clones and omits some. This repertoire shows some 270,000 clones, 90% found once; its top ten account for 2.1%. The sample taken for sequencing was peripheral blood. The source is a woman aged 55-75 years with COVID-19, enrolled during active disease.

The rearrangement uses TRBV19 and TRBJ1-5; D is possibly TRBD1 (6 bases). Trimming left V 1 base short and J 3 bases short, with 13 bases between. The CDR3 extends over 16 amino acids. From germline, CDR1 is LNHDA and CDR2 SQIVND (reference sequence). The CDR3 sequence: CASSIAAGAFNQPQHF. The CDR3 DNA follows: TGTGCCAGTAGTATAGCGGCAGGGGCGTTCAATCAGCCCCAGCATTTT. Drawing the rest from reference TRBV19 and TRBJ1-5, the complete variable domain is DGGITQSPKYLFRKEGQNVTLSCEQNLNHDAMYWYRQDPGQGLRLIYYSQIVNDFQKGDIAEGYSVSREKKESFPLTVTSAQKNPTAFYLCASSIAAGAFNQPQHFGDGTRLSIL.

The chain has TRBV6-6 and TRBJ2-7; no clear D gene. The CDR3 length is 15 residues. CDR1 and CDR2 (germline): MNHNY, SVGAGI (reference sequence). V was cut by 2 bases and J by 7 bases, with 18 bases left in between. The CDR3 is CASSYRLMEGAEQYF. The CDR3 coding sequence is TGTGCCAGCAGTTACCGGCTTATGGAAGGAGCAGAGCAGTACTTC.

The chain is built from TRBV12-3 or TRBV12-4 and TRBJ2-7, with a possible D match to TRBD1 (6 bases). The germline V and J ends were trimmed by 6 bases and 9 bases, with 18 bases remaining between them. The CDR3 is made up of 13 amino acids. CDR3 amino acids: CASSSTQGNRQYF. The CDR3 DNA is TGTGCCAGCAGCTCCACTCAGGGGAATAGGCAGTACTTC.

V is TRBV7-2 and J is TRBJ2-1; 16 positions match TRBD2. Germline V gives CDR1 SGHTA, CDR2 FQGNSA. The CDR3 is 17 residues long. The V segment lost 1 base and the J segment 7 bases; nucleotides outside the gene matches: 4. The CDR3: CASSLVGTSGGANEQFF. As DNA, the CDR3 is TGTGCCAGCAGCTTAGTAGGGACTAGCGGGGGGGCAAATGAGCAGTTCTTC.

This chain links TRBV5-4 with TRBJ1-2; 8 bases map to TRBD1. Germline values: CDR1 SGHNT, CDR2 YYREEE (reference sequence). The CDR3 sequence is 13 residues long. With V trimmed by 4 bases and J by 9 bases, 8 bases remained unmatched. The CDR3 region has the DNA TGTGCCAGCAGCGCTCGGGACAGGACAAGCTACACCTTC. It translates to CASSARDRTSYTF.

J is TRBJ2-3 and V is TRBV5-1; 9 bases fit TRBD2. From germline, CDR1 is SGHRS and CDR2 YFSETQ. V shed 3 bases, J shed 5 bases, and the junction held 7 bases outside the gene matches. This CDR3 has 15 residues. Here the CDR3 DNA reads TGCGCCAGCAGCTCAGCCCGCGGGGGGGTAGATACGCAGTATTTT. Residues: CASSSARGGVDTQYF.

The chain employs TRBV19 and TRBJ2-7; TRBD2 is a possible D gene (6 bases). CDR1 and CDR2 from the germline V gene are LNHDA and SQIVND (reference sequence). V gave up 5 bases and J gave up 2 bases, with 19 bases separating them. This CDR3 has 16 residues. The CDR3 here is CASSHPRGPSAYEQYF. DNA for the CDR3: TGTGCCAGTAGTCATCCCCGGGGTCCTAGCGCCTACGAGCAGTACTTC. The whole variable domain, filled in from reference TRBV19 and TRBJ2-7, reads DGGITQSPKYLFRKEGQNVTLSCEQNLNHDAMYWYRQDPGQGLRLIYYSQIVNDFQKGDIAEGYSVSREKKESFPLTVTSAQKNPTAFYLCASSHPRGPSAYEQYFGPGTRLTVT.

This sequence joins TRBV11-2 and TRBJ2-1; 10 bases line up with TRBD2. Germline V gives CDR1 SGHAT, CDR2 FQNNGV. Trimming removed 5 bases from V and 12 bases from J; junction bases left unmatched: 7. The CDR3 consists of 13 residues. This chain's CDR3 is CASSNSGGPLQFF. The CDR3 DNA sequence: TGTGCCAGCAGCAATAGCGGGGGGCCCCTGCAGTTCTTC.

The chain is built from TRBV14 and TRBJ2-1; D possibly corresponds to TRBD1 (5 bases). V lost 4 bases and J 6 bases, leaving 13 bases between the germline ends. The CDR3 contains 14 residues. Germline V gives CDR1 SGHDN, CDR2 FVKESK. CDR3 protein: CASSPLGARNEQFF. CDR3 nucleotide sequence: TGTGCCAGCAGCCCTCTTGGGGCACGCAATGAGCAGTTCTTC.

The chain links TRBV6-5 to TRBJ1-2; D perhaps matches TRBD1 (6 bases). Germline lookup yields CDR1 MNHEY and CDR2 SVGAGI. This CDR3 has 15 amino acids. V lost 7 bases and J 5 bases, leaving 20 bases between the germline ends. The CDR3 bases are TGTGCCAGCATTCCGGGGGGCCGGGGCCCTTATGGCTACACCTTC. Translating it yields CASIPGGRGPYGYTF.

This chain joins TRBV4-2 and TRBJ2-5; TRBD2 aligns across 15 bases. The CDR3 has 18 amino acids. After removal of 4 bases from V and 2 bases from J, the junction contained 8 bases not matched to a gene. Germline V lookup: CDR1 LGHNA, CDR2 YNFKEQ. CDR3 sequence (DNA): TGTGCCAGCAGCCTGAGGACTAGCGGGGGGGGGATTCAAGAGACCCAGTACTTC. This codes for CASSLRTSGGGIQETQYF.

The gene calls are TRBV19 and TRBJ1-2; unclear D gene. The CDR3 runs to 15 residues. V shed 9 bases and J shed 1 base, with 18 bases lying between them. Per the germline V gene, CDR1 is LNHDA and CDR2 is SQIVND (reference sequence). CDR3 DNA sequence: TGTGCCAGCCTCCCCTCTTATGGAGGTAACTATGGCTACACCTTC. Translating it yields CASLPSYGGNYGYTF.

The J gene is TRBJ1-4, the V gene TRBV30, with D perhaps TRBD1 (6 bases). The germline V and J ends were trimmed by 8 bases and 0 bases, with 13 bases remaining between them. CDR3 length: 14 residues. CDR1 is GTSNPN and CDR2 is SVGIG in the germline V gene (reference sequence). CDR3 amino acids: CAQQGGATNEKLFF. DNA of the CDR3: TGTGCCCAACAGGGTGGTGCAACTAATGAAAAACTGTTTTTT. Full variable domain (outside the CDR3, taken from reference TRBV30 and TRBJ1-4): SQTIHQWPATLVQPVGSPLSLECTVEGTSNPNLYWYRQAAGRGLQLLFYSVGIGQISSEVPQNLSASRPQDRQFILSSKKLLLSDSGFYLCAQQGGATNEKLFFGSGTQLSVL.

This clone has a single count. The V gene is TRBV19, the J gene TRBJ1-4, with TRBD1 matching over 9 bases. Germline values: CDR1 LNHDA, CDR2 SQIVND (reference sequence). The CDR3 is made up of 20 amino acids. Losses at the gene ends were 7 bases for V and 2 bases for J; bases not matched to a gene: 20. The CDR3 spells CASTTRKPSRDRVTNEKLFF. CDR3 coding DNA: TGTGCCAGTACGACCCGAAAACCGTCCCGGGACAGGGTTACTAATGAAAAACTGTTTTTT.

This chain uses TRBV7-2 with TRBJ2-7; 7 bases map to TRBD1. This CDR3 spans 14 amino acids. Germline trimming cut 5 bases from V and 6 bases from J; bases unmatched to any gene: 10. CDR1 is SGHTA and CDR2 is FQGNSA in the germline V gene. CDR3: CASSHVNRGREQYF. CDR3 nucleotides: TGTGCCAGCAGCCACGTAAACAGGGGACGCGAGCAGTACTTC.

The rearrangement joins TRBV7-3 to TRBJ2-3, with 7 bases identical to TRBD2. Germline CDR1 SGHTA, CDR2 FQGTGA. J lost 6 bases, V lost 5 bases, and 14 bases had no gene match. This CDR3 has 16 amino acids. CDR3 sequence reads: CASSHGTTPRVDTQYF. The CDR3 coding sequence is TGTGCCAGCAGCCATGGGACTACCCCCCGGGTGGATACGCAGTATTTT.

V gene TRBV7-9 combines with J gene TRBJ1-6; unclear D gene. This CDR3 is 16 amino acids long. The V gene's germline CDR1 is SEHNR and CDR2 FQNEAQ (reference sequence). Deletions cut 1 base from V and 8 bases from J, with 15 bases between. The CDR3 nucleotides read TGTGCCAGCAGCTTAGTTTCTCTGAGGGTCCATTCACCCCTCCACTTT. Its translation: CASSLVSLRVHSPLHF.

The chain has TRBV19 and TRBJ1-5; 8 bases are a match to TRBD1. Losses at the gene ends were 4 bases for V and 3 bases for J; bases not matched to a gene: 11. CDR3 length equals 17 residues. CDR1 is LNHDA and CDR2 is SQIVND in the germline V gene (reference sequence). CDR3 DNA: TGTGCCAGTAGTAACCGGGACAGGCCCATCTTCAATCAGCCCCAGCATTTT. Amino acid sequence: CASSNRDRPIFNQPQHF.

The chain combines TRBV6-5 with TRBJ2-7; 7 bases align to TRBD1. The CDR3 consists of 14 residues. The V and J ends lost 6 bases and 5 bases, in that order; junction bases with no gene match: 10. Germline V gives CDR1 MNHEY, CDR2 SVGAGI. CDR3 protein: CASSHDREFDEQYF. In DNA, the CDR3 is TGTGCCAGCAGCCACGACAGGGAGTTTGACGAGCAGTACTTC.

The chain has TRBV4-3 and TRBJ2-3; possibly TRBD1 for D (5 bases). V dropped 0 bases and J dropped 0 bases, with 13 bases sitting between them. CDR1 and CDR2 (germline): LGHNA, YSLEER. CDR3 size: 17 residues. CDR3 nucleotides: TGCGCCAGCAGCCAAGATTCTGGGGCCCGTAGCACAGATACGCAGTATTTT. Translation: CASSQDSGARSTDTQYF.

V usage is TRBV4-2 and J usage is TRBJ1-5; maybe TRBD1 (6 bases). CDR1 and CDR2 (germline): LGHNA, YNFKEQ. The CDR3 loop spans 17 amino acids. The germline V and J ends were trimmed by 0 bases and 7 bases, with 19 bases remaining between them. This chain's CDR3 is CASSQESGRGRAQPQHF. The CDR3 DNA reads TGTGCCAGCAGCCAAGAATCGGGCAGGGGTCGGGCCCAGCCCCAGCATTTT.

V and J are TRBV27 and TRBJ1-5, with D perhaps matching TRBD1 (5 bases). The CDR3 is made up of 16 amino acids. Trimming left V 0 bases short and J 0 bases short, with 9 bases between. Germline values: CDR1 MNHEY, CDR2 SMNVEV (reference sequence). CDR3 region: CASSLSGGNSNQPQHF. The CDR3 DNA is TGTGCCAGCAGTTTATCGGGGGGGAATAGCAATCAGCCCCAGCATTTT.

CDR3 in DNA: TGTGCCAGCTCACCACCCCTCTATCTGAACACTGAAGCTTTCTTT. Protein product: CASSPPLYLNTEAFF. This chain connects TRBV18 to TRBJ1-1; D ambiguous. Trimming removed 0 bases from V and 0 bases from J, with 8 bases in between. This CDR3 is 15 amino acids long. Germline V gene sequence: CDR1 KGHSH, CDR2 LQKENI.

The J gene is TRBJ2-3, the V gene TRBV5-8; 11 nucleotides align to TRBD2. The CDR3 runs 17 residues. The V gene end was trimmed by 0 bases and the J gene end by 3 bases; junction bases not matched to a gene: 6. Looked up from germline, CDR1 is SGHTS and CDR2 is YDEGEE. The CDR3 protein is CASSLGLAGYGTDTQYF. The CDR3 DNA follows: TGTGCCAGCAGCTTGGGACTAGCGGGGTATGGGACAGATACGCAGTATTTT.

V gene TRBV5-1 combines with J gene TRBJ2-2; D remains ambiguous. The CDR3 extends over 14 amino acids. Trimming removed 2 bases from V and 4 bases from J, with 9 bases in between. The germline V gene encodes CDR1 SGHRS and CDR2 YFSETQ. The CDR3 reads CASSFEGVTGELFF. DNA for the CDR3: TGCGCCAGCAGCTTTGAAGGAGTCACCGGGGAGCTGTTTTTT.